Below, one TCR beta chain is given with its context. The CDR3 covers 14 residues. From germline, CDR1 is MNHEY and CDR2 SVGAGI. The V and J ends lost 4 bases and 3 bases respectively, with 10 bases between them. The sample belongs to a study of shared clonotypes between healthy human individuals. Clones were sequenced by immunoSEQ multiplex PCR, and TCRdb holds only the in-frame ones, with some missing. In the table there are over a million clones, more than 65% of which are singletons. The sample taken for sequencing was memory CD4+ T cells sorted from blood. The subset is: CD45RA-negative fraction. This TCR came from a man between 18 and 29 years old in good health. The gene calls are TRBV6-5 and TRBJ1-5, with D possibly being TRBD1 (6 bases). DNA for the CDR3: TGTGCCAGCAGTTCGACAGGCTACAATCAGCCCCAGCATTTT. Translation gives CASSSTGYNQPQHF.